A single sample is the source of the 23 T cell receptor beta chains below, sequenced in a study of human T cells and chemical hapten exposure. Time point indicated: pre-sensitization, week 0. Treatment here: therapeutic diphenylcyclopropenone sensitization with weekly scalp DPC. Via MiXCR, TCRdb re-called the RACE reads, giving one row per CDR3 protein. The sample has roughly 110,000 distinct CDR3 sequences; around 12% are singletons. The sequencing used whole blood, collected in connection with sensitization to the hapten diphenylcyclopropenone (DPC). These receptors originate from a woman aged 50 to 60 with alopecia areata. Some clones in this sample may be carry-over from other donors' samples.

The chain has TRBV4-3 and TRBJ1-2; no reliable D call. Germline V gives CDR1 LGHNA, CDR2 YSLEER. The CDR3 consists of 11 residues. The ends were cut back, 6 bases at V and 5 bases at J, with 7 bases in the middle. CDR3 DNA sequence: TGCGCCAGCAGGCGAGATTATGGCTACACCTTC. Protein sequence: CASRRDYGYTF.

The sample holds a few counts of this clonotype. V and J are TRBV28 and TRBJ1-1; the D is unclear. V dropped 6 bases and J dropped 3 bases, with 5 bases sitting between them. The germline V gene encodes CDR1 MDHEN and CDR2 SYDVKM. The CDR3 loop spans 11 amino acids. CDR3 in amino acids: CASRDDTEAFF. CDR3 DNA sequence: TGTGCCAGCAGGGATGACACTGAAGCTTTCTTT.

The V gene is TRBV20-1, the J gene TRBJ2-7; 10 nucleotides line up with TRBD1. Germline CDR1 DFQATT, CDR2 SNEGSKA (reference sequence). The CDR3 contains 16 residues. V shed 0 bases, J shed 4 bases, and the junction held 9 bases outside the gene matches. The CDR3 sequence: CSARDWGTGESYEQYF. The DNA for the CDR3 is TGCAGTGCTAGAGATTGGGGGACAGGGGAATCTTACGAGCAGTACTTC.

The rearrangement uses TRBV4-1 and TRBJ2-7; no definite D call. There are 14 residues in the CDR3. Trimming removed 0 bases at V and 7 bases at J, with 13 bases between. Germline V gene sequence: CDR1 MGHRA, CDR2 YSYEKL. The CDR3 bases are TGCGCCAGCAGCCAAGACGCCAGGCTCGGGGAGCAGTACTTC. Protein: CASSQDARLGEQYF.

This clonotype has a handful of counts. The CDR3 reads CASSQGLADPIRRQFF. The CDR3 DNA sequence: TGTGCCAGCAGTCAAGGACTAGCGGACCCCATTCGTCGGCAGTTCTTC. V and J are TRBV28 and TRBJ2-1; 10 bases agree with TRBD2. Germline V gene sequence: CDR1 MDHEN, CDR2 SYDVKM. This CDR3 contains 16 residues. With 5 bases clipped from V and 12 bases from J, the junction kept 16 bases outside the gene matches.

The chain links TRBV5-1 to TRBJ1-2; D not resolved. Germline V gives CDR1 SGHRS, CDR2 YFSETQ. The CDR3 consists of 14 residues. Trimming took off 1 base at V and 8 bases at J, with 15 bases between the two ends. CDR3 nucleotides: TGCGCCAGCAGCTTGAGGGCGGGAACGGACGGCTACACCTTC. Translated, it gives CASSLRAGTDGYTF.

Ten or more counts support this clonotype. J is TRBJ2-3 and V is TRBV6-2 or TRBV6-3, with D perhaps being TRBD1 or TRBD2 (5 bases each). The germline V gene has CDR1 MNHEY and CDR2 SVGEGT. The CDR3 contains 13 residues. Between the trimmed V and J ends, which lost 6 bases and 4 bases, there was a span of 11 bases. The CDR3 bases are TGTGCCAGCAGGCCAGAGGGGTCAGATACGCAGTATTTT. Encoded protein: CASRPEGSDTQYF.

Of note for this clonotype: The conserved phenylalanine or tryptophan is not found at the CDR3 terminus, so this likely reflects a read error. This chain joins TRBV5-6 and TRBJ2-7; D is perhaps TRBD1 or TRBD2 (5 bases each). The CDR3 length is 15 residues. The V gene's germline CDR1 is SGHDT and CDR2 YYEEEE. The germline V and J ends were trimmed by 4 bases and 0 bases, with 14 bases remaining between them. CDR3 DNA: TGTGCCAGCAGCCCATGGGACGGAAGCTCCTACGAGCAGTACCTC. Residues: CASSPWDGSSYEQYL.

This clonotype was counted between two and nine times. The chain joins TRBV20-1 to TRBJ1-1, with 7 positions matching TRBD1. Trimming removed 4 bases from V and 0 bases from J; junction bases left unmatched: 11. CDR3 length: 16 residues. The V gene's germline CDR1 is DFQATT and CDR2 SNEGSKA (reference sequence). In DNA form, the CDR3 reads TGCAGTGCTATCCCGGCCAGGGGGAGAATGAACACTGAAGCTTTCTTT. Its protein product is CSAIPARGRMNTEAFF.

The rearrangement links TRBV19 to TRBJ1-6, with unresolved D. Trimming removed 6 bases from V and 7 bases from J, with 19 bases in between. Germline CDR1 and CDR2: LNHDA and SQIVND (reference sequence). The CDR3 has 16 amino acids. In DNA, the CDR3 is TGTGCCAGTAGACCTGTACTACGGCAGAGAAATTCACCCCTCCACTTT. This translates into CASRPVLRQRNSPLHF.

This chain connects TRBV18 to TRBJ2-1, with 10 bases that match TRBD2. The trim removed 5 bases at V and 8 bases at J, leaving 6 bases unmatched. This CDR3 region has 14 residues. Germline assignment: CDR1 KGHSH and CDR2 LQKENI. For the CDR3, the DNA is TGTGCCAGCTCATCCCTAGCGGGAGTGGATGAGCAGTTCTTC. Residues: CASSSLAGVDEQFF.

This clonotype has a count of ten or more. This chain uses TRBV5-1 with TRBJ1-6; 8 bases line up with TRBD1. Trimming cost V 2 bases and J 10 bases; bases outside gene matches: 8. The V gene's germline CDR1 is SGHRS and CDR2 YFSETQ. The CDR3 has 15 amino acids. In nucleotides, the CDR3 is TGCGCCAGCAGCTTCGGCGAAGACAGGGGCTCACCCCTCCACTTT. Amino acids: CASSFGEDRGSPLHF.

This clonotype appeared many times. In nucleotides, the CDR3 is TGTGCCAGCAGTGAGGGGACGACAGGGAAGGGCTACACCTTC. Translating it yields CASSEGTTGKGYTF. V and J are TRBV2 and TRBJ1-2, with 7 bases matching TRBD1. This CDR3 region has 14 residues. V was clipped by 3 bases and J by 8 bases; unmatched bases: 9. The germline gives CDR1 SNHLY, CDR2 FYNNEI.

This clonotype was seen repeatedly, ten times or more. This rearrangement joins TRBV6-5 to TRBJ1-4; D might be TRBD1 (5 bases). The CDR3 totals 11 residues. V was shortened by 4 bases and J by 11 bases, with 8 bases between the two germline ends. Germline V gene data show CDR1 as MNHEY and CDR2 as SVGAGI. The CDR3 here is CASSLEGKLFF. The CDR3 region has the DNA TGTGCCAGCAGTTTAGAGGGGAAACTGTTTTTT.

This clonotype was observed a few times. The chain employs TRBV5-1 and TRBJ2-3; D uncertain. Trimming cost V 7 bases and J 2 bases, with 17 bases left between them. The CDR3 totals 15 residues. The germline V gene encodes CDR1 SGHRS and CDR2 YFSETQ. The CDR3 DNA sequence: TGCGCCAGCCAAGATACACCCGAGCCCACAGATACGCAGTATTTT. Protein sequence: CASQDTPEPTDTQYF.

CDR3 amino acids: CASSPLTDADYGYTF. The CDR3 DNA reads TGTGCCAGCAGCCCCCTTACCGACGCGGACTATGGCTACACCTTC. The chain recombines TRBV7-2 with TRBJ1-2; D remains unclear. The CDR3 runs 15 residues. Trimming removed 5 bases from V and 3 bases from J, with 16 bases in between. The germline gives CDR1 SGHTA, CDR2 FQGNSA.

J is TRBJ2-3 and V is TRBV28; D may be TRBD1 or TRBD2 (5 bases each). CDR1 is MDHEN, CDR2 SYDVKM, per germline. V was pared by 6 bases and J by 6 bases, with 19 bases between. The CDR3 covers 15 residues. In DNA form, the CDR3 reads TGTGCCAGCAGGCCGGGACGCCTACTTACGGATACGCAGTATTTT. This sequence encodes CASRPGRLLTDTQYF.

This clonotype was observed a few times. The rearrangement links TRBV6-2 or TRBV6-3 to TRBJ1-3, with D hard to call. Germline CDR1 MNHEY, CDR2 SVGEGT. Trimming took off 4 bases at V and 0 bases at J, with 16 bases between the two ends. There are 17 residues in the CDR3. CDR3 coding DNA: TGTGCCAGCAGTTCTAATAGGCGGAGTGTCTCTGGAAACACCATATATTTT. Translated, it gives CASSSNRRSVSGNTIYF.

This clonotype came up a few times. V is TRBV28 and J is TRBJ2-7, with 7 nucleotides matching TRBD1. The germline CDR1 and CDR2 sequences are MDHEN and SYDVKM. The CDR3 runs to 12 residues. V shed 7 bases and J 2 bases; nucleotides not matched to a gene: 2. CDR3 amino acids: CASNRGPYEQYF. CDR3 coding DNA: TGTGCCAGCAACAGGGGCCCCTACGAGCAGTACTTC. The full variable domain, in which reference TRBV28 and TRBJ2-7 provide the parts outside the CDR3, is DVKVTQSSRYLVKRTGEKVFLECVQDMDHENMFWYRQDPGLGLRLIYFSYDVKMKEKGDIPEGYSVSREKKERFSLILESASTNQTSMYLCASNRGPYEQYFGPGTRLTVT.

This clonotype came up a few times. This chain joins TRBV6-6 and TRBJ2-1, with D perhaps being TRBD1 or TRBD2 (6 bases each). Trimming pared 10 bases from V and 4 bases from J, leaving 17 bases between. This CDR3 is 14 amino acids long. Germline assignment: CDR1 MNHNY and CDR2 SVGAGI (reference sequence). The CDR3 bases are TGTGCCACCCTCGATGGAGGGGGGTACAATGAGCAGTTCTTC. It yields the protein CATLDGGGYNEQFF.

This clonotype was detected a few times. V and J are TRBV20-1 and TRBJ1-2, with D perhaps matching TRBD1 (5 bases). From germline, CDR1 is DFQATT and CDR2 SNEGSKA (reference sequence). Trimming cost V 6 bases and J 4 bases, with 21 bases left between them. The CDR3 length is 15 residues. The CDR3 bases are TGCAGTGCCAGCGATTGGGGCAGTCGGAGCTATGGCTACACCTTC. Translation: CSASDWGSRSYGYTF.

The sample holds a few counts of this clonotype. This chain links TRBV21-1 with TRBJ1-2. TRBV21-1 is annotated as a pseudogene. The CDR3 sequence is 10 residues long. The CDR3 DNA reads TGTGCCAGCGCCGTCAGTGGCTACACCTTC. Protein product: CASAVSGYTF.

This rearrangement joins TRBV9 to TRBJ2-5, with 9 bases lining up with TRBD2. The CDR3 runs 16 residues. Germline values: CDR1 SGDLS, CDR2 YYNGEE. Trimming cost V 4 bases and J 4 bases; bases outside gene matches: 11. The CDR3 here is CASSTGLAQEGETQYF. The CDR3 DNA sequence: TGTGCCAGCAGCACCGGACTAGCGCAGGAAGGAGAGACCCAGTACTTC. Full variable domain (remainder filled in from reference TRBV9 and TRBJ2-5): DSGVTQTPKHLITATGQRVTLRCSPRSGDLSVYWYQQSLDQGLQFLIQYYNGEERAKGNILERFSAQQFPDLHSELNLSSLELGDSALYFCASSTGLAQEGETQYFGPGTRLLVL.